These 17 T cell receptor beta chains originate from one sample sequenced in a study of chemoradiotherapy in HPV16-positive cancers. Profiling relied on immunoSEQ multiplex PCR, and the TCRdb table lists in-frame clones only, not all of them. Of 30,000 to 40,000 clones detected, roughly 90% appear once; the ten largest clones hold roughly 3.6%. The sample was blood, taken from a patient who underwent chemoradiotherapy. These receptors were taken from a human donor with HPV-associated anogenital cancer.

The chain uses TRBV4-3 and TRBJ2-7; 10 bases line up with TRBD1. Germline V gene sequence: CDR1 LGHNA, CDR2 YSLEER. Germline trimming cut 4 bases from V and 4 bases from J; bases unmatched to any gene: 10. The CDR3 has 16 residues. CDR3 residues: CASSRRQGAPLYEQYF. CDR3 DNA sequence: TGCGCCAGCAGCCGCCGACAGGGGGCCCCTTTATACGAGCAGTACTTC.

J is TRBJ2-2 and V is TRBV10-3, with D tentatively TRBD1 (5 bases). CDR3 length: 13 residues. Trimming took 10 bases from V and 9 from J, leaving 18 bases between them. Germline-derived CDR1 and CDR2 are ENHRY and SYGVKD. The CDR3 DNA is TGTGCCAGCGGACAAACCCTGGCCCGGGAGCTGTTTTTT. It yields the protein CASGQTLARELFF.

CDR3 sequence reads: CASSLEGGGQPQHF. The CDR3 DNA is TGTGCCAGCAGCTTGGAAGGAGGGGGTCAGCCCCAGCATTTT. V is TRBV5-6 and J is TRBJ1-5; D may be TRBD1 (6 bases). This CDR3 comprises 14 residues. The ends were cut back, 0 bases at V and 6 bases at J, with 10 bases in the middle. Germline V CDR1 and CDR2: SGHDT, YYEEEE.

CDR3 nucleotides: TGTGCCAGCAGCTTCTCCAGGGCTCAGCCCCAGCATTTT. Its translation: CASSFSRAQPQHF. The V call is TRBV5-6, the J call TRBJ1-5; perhaps TRBD1 as D (5 bases). Trimming stripped 2 bases from V and 6 bases from J, with 9 bases between. CDR3 size: 13 residues. Germline CDR1 reads SGHDT; CDR2 reads YYEEEE.

DNA of the CDR3: TGTGCCAGCAGCTTGGGCGGGGGGGATGCCTACAATGAGCAGTTCTTC. Residues: CASSLGGGDAYNEQFF. The J gene is TRBJ2-1, the V gene TRBV11-3; 9 positions agree with TRBD2. The germline gives CDR1 SGHNT, CDR2 YENEEA. CDR3 size: 16 residues. Trimming at V came to 3 bases and at J to 2 bases, leaving 5 bases not matched to a gene. Looking up the rest from reference TRBV11-3 and TRBJ2-1 gives the full variable domain: EAGVVQSPRYKIIEKKQPVAFWCNPISGHNTLYWYLQNLGQGPELLIRYENEEAVDDSQLPKDRFSAERLKGVDSTLKIQPAELGDSAVYLCASSLGGGDAYNEQFFGPGTRLTVL.

This chain's CDR3 is CASRSTRDYGYTF. DNA of the CDR3: TGTGCCAGCAGAAGCACTCGAGATTATGGCTACACCTTC. J is TRBJ1-2 and V is TRBV2; D gene ambiguous. This CDR3 comprises 13 residues. Germline V lookup: CDR1 SNHLY, CDR2 FYNNEI. V was pared by 6 bases and J by 5 bases, with 13 bases between.

The J gene is TRBJ1-2, the V gene TRBV27; D remains unclear. CDR1 MNHEY and CDR2 SMNVEV come from the germline V gene (reference sequence). The CDR3 covers 14 residues. The V and J ends lost 8 bases and 3 bases respectively, with 16 bases between them. The CDR3 DNA reads TGTGCCAGCCAGCCCGTGGGAGTTGACTATGGCTACACCTTC. Amino acids: CASQPVGVDYGYTF.

The rearrangement links TRBV5-4 to TRBJ2-5; TRBD2 is a possible D gene (6 bases). V lost 5 bases and J lost 1, with 12 bases in between. The CDR3 loop spans 14 amino acids. The germline CDR1 and CDR2 sequences are SGHNT and YYREEE (reference sequence). The CDR3 spells CASRSGGIQETQYF. The CDR3 coding sequence is TGTGCCAGCAGGTCTGGGGGGATCCAAGAGACCCAGTACTTC.

The gene calls are TRBV4-1 and TRBJ2-7, with TRBD2 matching 7 bases. The CDR3 length is 15 residues. In germline, CDR1 is MGHRA, CDR2 YSYEKL. The ends lost 0 bases at V and 6 bases at J; junction bases unmatched: 8. The CDR3 spells CASSQDRGDYSEQYF. The CDR3 region has the DNA TGCGCCAGCAGCCAAGATAGAGGGGACTACTCCGAGCAGTACTTC.

V and J are TRBV9 and TRBJ1-6; D possibly corresponds to TRBD1 (6 bases). This CDR3 is 15 amino acids long. The germline V and J ends were trimmed by 2 bases and 10 bases, with 16 bases remaining between them. The germline V gene has CDR1 SGDLS and CDR2 YYNGEE. CDR3 sequence reads: CASSVYRDTGSPLHF. As DNA, the CDR3 is TGTGCCAGCAGCGTGTACCGGGACACAGGCTCACCCCTCCACTTT.

Only a few counts were recorded for this clone. The J gene is TRBJ1-2, the V gene TRBV19, with D uncertain. V was clipped by 3 bases and J by 4 bases, with 9 bases between them. The CDR3 has 13 residues. The germline V gene encodes CDR1 LNHDA and CDR2 SQIVND (reference sequence). The CDR3, as DNA: TGTGCCAGTAGTATGCGGGAGTTCTATGGCTACACCTTC. The encoded protein is CASSMREFYGYTF.

The chain combines TRBV6-7 with TRBJ1-2; 7 positions match TRBD1. TRBV6-7 is treated as an ORF (open reading frame) with a function not yet certain. CDR3 size: 15 residues. V shed 0 bases, J shed 6 bases, and the junction held 7 bases outside the gene matches. CDR3 sequence: CASSYSLRGGDGYTF. As DNA, the CDR3 is TGTGCCAGCAGTTACTCGTTAAGAGGGGGCGATGGCTACACCTTC.

The genes are TRBV30 and TRBJ2-7; TRBD1 matches 10 bases. From germline, CDR1 is GTSNPN and CDR2 SVGIG (reference sequence). CDR3 length equals 15 residues. V shed 1 base and J 5 bases; nucleotides not matched to a gene: 8. CDR3 sequence: CAWSEAGTGVHEQYF. DNA of the CDR3: TGTGCCTGGAGTGAGGCCGGGACAGGGGTCCACGAGCAGTACTTC.

The chain has TRBV6-6 and TRBJ1-1; D ambiguous. CDR3 size: 13 residues. V was pared by 0 bases and J by 13 bases, with 15 bases between. CDR1 and CDR2 (germline): MNHNY, SVGAGI (reference sequence). The CDR3 region is CASSYSSGGFRFF. As DNA, the CDR3 is TGTGCCAGCAGTTACTCTTCGGGTGGGTTTCGTTTCTTT.

The V call is TRBV19, the J call TRBJ1-1; the D is unclear. The CDR3 totals 13 residues. Germline assignment: CDR1 LNHDA and CDR2 SQIVND (reference sequence). V was cut by 11 bases and J by 0 bases, with 13 bases left in between. CDR3 sequence (DNA): TGTGCCTCACAAATCGGGGTGAACACTGAAGCTTTCTTT. Translated: CASQIGVNTEAFF.

The J gene is TRBJ1-5, the V gene TRBV6-5; 7 positions agree with TRBD1. Germline values: CDR1 MNHEY, CDR2 SVGAGI. V trimming: 6 bases; J trimming: 9 bases; junction bases outside the gene matches: 11. The length of the CDR3 is 14 residues. The CDR3 spells CASRPRQGSGPQHF. Here the CDR3 DNA reads TGTGCCAGCAGGCCCCGACAGGGTTCAGGGCCCCAGCATTTT.

The V call is TRBV27, the J call TRBJ1-1, with D maybe TRBD1 (5 bases). The CDR3 totals 15 residues. In germline, CDR1 is MNHEY, CDR2 SMNVEV (reference sequence). V lost 6 bases and J 5 bases, leaving 19 bases between the germline ends. The CDR3 sequence is CASSPGMRGGTEAFF. The CDR3 DNA follows: TGTGCCAGCAGCCCAGGGATGCGGGGTGGGACTGAAGCTTTCTTT.